Listed here are 30 T cell receptor beta chains from one sample, sequenced in a study of beta chain features in type 1 diabetes. Reverse transcribing all isolated RNA meant expressed TCRB transcripts were sequenced. The data were produced by immunoSEQ multiplex PCR, yet TCRdb's version contains in-frame clones alone and is incomplete. Of about 340,000 clones listed, roughly 13% are singletons. Their antigens are not known. Whole-study results and caveats: Moderate but significant shortening of TCRB CDR3s was recorded in all four CD4+ subsets from Type 1 diabetes patients.

Sequencing was done on a sample of naive CD4+ T cells from blood. These receptors were obtained from a woman aged 18 to 35 with type 1 diabetes.

V usage is TRBV5-1 and J usage is TRBJ2-2; TRBD1 agrees at 7 bases. Losses at the gene ends were 4 bases for V and 7 bases for J; bases not matched to a gene: 10. The CDR3 runs 15 residues. CDR1 is SGHRS and CDR2 is YFSETQ in the germline V gene. The CDR3 DNA follows: TGCGCCAGCAGCCCGGACAGGCCCACGGGCGGGGAGCTGTTTTTT. Its translation: CASSPDRPTGGELFF.

The CDR3 DNA follows: TGTGCCAGCAGCGTAGCGACTAGCGGGAGGGGTCAAGAGACCCAGTACTTC. Translating gives CASSVATSGRGQETQYF. The chain is built from TRBV9 and TRBJ2-5; TRBD2 matches 14 bases. The germline V gene has CDR1 SGDLS and CDR2 YYNGEE. V trimming: 0 bases; J trimming: 2 bases; junction bases outside the gene matches: 3. The CDR3 is made up of 17 amino acids.

This clone was seen a few times. This chain joins TRBV18 and TRBJ2-5, with 15 bases matching TRBD2. The CDR3 covers 15 residues. Germline V CDR1 and CDR2: KGHSH, LQKENI. J gave up 4 bases and V 4 bases, and 1 base lay outside the gene matches. The DNA of the CDR3 is TGTGCCAGCTCACAGGGACTAGCGGGAGGAGAGACCCAGTACTTC. Amino acids: CASSQGLAGGETQYF.

This clone was counted a few times. The V and J genes are TRBV7-9 and TRBJ1-5; weak D call: TRBD1 (5 bases). The CDR3 extends over 13 amino acids. Trimming shortened V by 5 bases and J by 2 bases, and 7 bases separated the two germline ends. Germline loops: CDR1 SEHNR, CDR2 FQNEAQ (reference sequence). The CDR3 DNA follows: TGTGCCAGCAGCCCGGGGGGCAATCAGCCCCAGCATTTT. This encodes CASSPGGNQPQHF.

The chain is built from TRBV19 and TRBJ2-5; 9 nucleotides agree with TRBD1. After removal of 7 bases from V and 3 bases from J, the junction contained 6 bases not matched to a gene. The CDR3 is made up of 14 amino acids. CDR1 and CDR2 (germline): LNHDA, SQIVND (reference sequence). The CDR3 is CASTQDRGKETQYF. The CDR3 nucleotides read TGTGCCAGTACCCAGGACAGGGGTAAAGAGACCCAGTACTTC.

This clone came up a few times. The J gene is TRBJ2-3, the V gene TRBV5-1; 10 bases agree with TRBD1. The CDR3 is 16 amino acids. Germline CDR1 reads SGHRS; CDR2 reads YFSETQ. The V segment lost 0 bases and the J segment 4 bases; nucleotides outside the gene matches: 5. The CDR3, as DNA: TGCGCCAGCAGCTTGGCGGGACAGGGGTTTTCAGATACGCAGTATTTT. The encoded protein is CASSLAGQGFSDTQYF.

The table lists this clone with a few counts. V usage is TRBV7-9 and J usage is TRBJ2-2; tentative D call: TRBD1 (5 bases). There are 15 residues in the CDR3. Trimming pared 4 bases from V and 4 bases from J, leaving 13 bases between. Germline V gene sequence: CDR1 SEHNR, CDR2 FQNEAQ (reference sequence). The chain's CDR3 is CASSSQGSFTGELFF. The CDR3 DNA sequence: TGTGCCAGCAGCTCCCAGGGATCGTTCACCGGGGAGCTGTTTTTT.

This clone has more than one count but fewer than ten. The chain carries TRBV12-5 and TRBJ2-7; a weak D match, TRBD2 (5 bases). Trimming left V 3 bases short and J 0 bases short, with 6 bases between. Germline V gives CDR1 LGHNT, CDR2 FRNRAP. This CDR3 has 13 amino acids. The CDR3 DNA follows: TGTGCTAGTGGTTTTGGGAGCTCCTACGAGCAGTACGTC. Encoded protein: CASGFGSSYEQYV.

The gene calls are TRBV11-2 and TRBJ1-4; no definite D call. The CDR3 totals 18 residues. The germline V and J ends were trimmed by 5 bases and 1 base, with 20 bases remaining between them. The V gene's germline CDR1 is SGHAT and CDR2 FQNNGV. Here the CDR3 reads CASSLMVIPKRTNEKLFF. CDR3 sequence (DNA): TGTGCCAGCAGCCTCATGGTGATACCTAAGAGAACTAATGAAAAACTGTTTTTT.

This clone was counted once. The chain links TRBV6-5 to TRBJ2-7, with TRBD1 matching over 8 bases. The germline CDR1 and CDR2 sequences are MNHEY and SVGAGI. The trim removed 6 bases at V and 0 bases at J, leaving 1 base unmatched. This CDR3 has 13 residues. The CDR3 loop is CASRTGDSYEQYV. The CDR3 nucleotides read TGTGCCAGCAGGACAGGGGACTCCTACGAGCAGTACGTC.

The chain combines TRBV5-1 with TRBJ2-1; TRBD2 matches at 15 bases. Germline CDR1 is SGHRS and CDR2 is YFSETQ. CDR3 length: 15 residues. The J segment lost 6 bases and the V segment lost 7 bases, leaving 5 bases of the junction unmatched. The CDR3 DNA follows: TGCGCCAGCTGGGGACTAGCGGGAGGTCTCAATGAGCAGTTCTTC. Translation: CASWGLAGGLNEQFF.

This clone was seen more than once but under ten times. The rearrangement uses TRBV11-2 and TRBJ1-2; tentatively, D is TRBD1 (5 bases). Germline V lookup: CDR1 SGHAT, CDR2 FQNNGV. V lost 2 bases to trimming and J lost 7 bases, with 26 bases between them. The CDR3 covers 18 residues. For the CDR3, the DNA is TGTGCCAGCAGCTTACTAAACCCCCAGGGCGGTGGCCTCTCTGGCTACACCTTC. It codes for CASSLLNPQGGGLSGYTF.

In its sample, this clone was seen a few times. The chain links TRBV18 to TRBJ1-3; possibly TRBD1 for D (6 bases). Trimming pared 3 bases from V and 2 bases from J, leaving 11 bases between. Germline CDR1 is KGHSH and CDR2 is LQKENI. This CDR3 contains 15 residues. The CDR3 spells CASSPQGNTGNTIYF. The DNA of the CDR3 is TGTGCCAGCTCACCCCAGGGGAATACTGGAAACACCATATATTTT.

This clone was seen a few times. The chain recombines TRBV28 with TRBJ2-7, with 8 bases identical to TRBD2. V was clipped by 1 base and J by 2 bases; unmatched bases: 1. CDR1 is MDHEN, CDR2 SYDVKM, per germline. The CDR3 sequence is 14 residues long. The CDR3 here is CASSLSGLAYEQYF. CDR3 nucleotides: TGTGCCAGCAGTTTATCGGGACTAGCCTACGAGCAGTACTTC.

This clone was observed a few times. V usage is TRBV5-8 and J usage is TRBJ2-1, with 8 positions matching TRBD2. The CDR3 is 11 residues long. From germline, CDR1 is SGHTS and CDR2 YDEGEE. After removal of 3 bases from V and 15 bases from J, the junction contained 5 bases not matched to a gene. The CDR3 is CASSSGTSGFF. DNA for the CDR3: TGTGCCAGCAGCTCCGGGACTAGTGGGTTCTTC.

The table lists this clone with a few counts. The rearrangement uses TRBV4-1 and TRBJ2-1; TRBD2 matches 9 bases. The CDR3 extends over 15 amino acids. CDR1 and CDR2 from the germline V gene are MGHRA and YSYEKL. Unmatched junction bases numbered 9, after V lost 4 bases and J lost 8 bases. CDR3 coding DNA: TGCGCCAGCAGCCCACTGGGACTAGCTTTCGATGAGCAGTTCTTC. Its protein product is CASSPLGLAFDEQFF.

This sequence joins TRBV19 and TRBJ2-3; 12 nucleotides match TRBD2. With 2 bases clipped from V and 7 bases from J, the junction kept 4 bases outside the gene matches. The CDR3 runs to 15 residues. Germline V gene data show CDR1 as LNHDA and CDR2 as SQIVND (reference sequence). The CDR3 coding sequence is TGTGCCAGTAGTATACCGGGACTAGCGGGCCATACGCAGTATTTT. It specifies CASSIPGLAGHTQYF. The variable domain in full, completed from reference TRBV19 and TRBJ2-3, reads DGGITQSPKYLFRKEGQNVTLSCEQNLNHDAMYWYRQDPGQGLRLIYYSQIVNDFQKGDIAEGYSVSREKKESFPLTVTSAQKNPTAFYLCASSIPGLAGHTQYFGPGTRLTVL.

The chain joins TRBV7-2 to TRBJ1-2, with D hard to call. Trimming pared 5 bases from V and 8 bases from J, leaving 12 bases between. The CDR3 has 12 amino acids. The germline V gene encodes CDR1 SGHTA and CDR2 FQGNSA. This CDR3 reads CASSPYSGGYTF. The CDR3 DNA reads TGTGCCAGCAGCCCCTATTCGGGGGGCTACACCTTC.

The chain combines TRBV30 with TRBJ2-5; a weak D match, TRBD2 (6 bases). The CDR3 covers 14 residues. From germline, CDR1 is GTSNPN and CDR2 SVGIG (reference sequence). Trimming left V 1 base short and J 5 bases short, with 14 bases between. The CDR3, as DNA: TGTGCCTGGAGTGAGGTGGGACTCGGGGAGACCCAGTACTTC. This gives the protein CAWSEVGLGETQYF.

This clone has only a few counts. The rearrangement uses TRBV2 and TRBJ1-5; D call uncertain. The CDR3 extends over 12 amino acids. Trimming shortened V by 4 bases and J by 6 bases, and 7 bases separated the two germline ends. Germline V gene lookup returns CDR1 SNHLY and CDR2 FYNNEI. The CDR3 nucleotides read TGTGCCAGCAGTGCATTAGTTCAGCCCCAGCATTTT. Translated, it gives CASSALVQPQHF.

A single count supports this clone. The V gene is TRBV2, the J gene TRBJ1-2; D is perhaps TRBD1 (5 bases). Germline assignment: CDR1 SNHLY and CDR2 FYNNEI. Trimming left V 8 bases short and J 12 bases short, with 19 bases between. CDR3 length equals 12 residues. The CDR3 reads CASAWGSGGNTF. DNA of the CDR3: TGTGCCAGCGCGTGGGGTTCCGGGGGGAACACCTTC. Full variable domain (outside the CDR3, taken from reference TRBV2 and TRBJ1-2): EPEVTQTPSHQVTQMGQEVILRCVPISNHLYFYWYRQILGQKVEFLVSFYNNEISEKSEIFDDQFSVERPDGSNFTLKIRSTKLEDSAMYFCASAWGSGGNTFGSGTRLTVV.

In its sample, this clone was seen a few times. CDR3 nucleotides: TGTGCCAGCAGCGGGCGGGGACAGGGCGGTATTTTGGACGGGGAGCTGTTTTTT. Its protein is CASSGRGQGGILDGELFF. The chain has TRBV5-5 and TRBJ2-2; TRBD1 agrees at 9 bases. The CDR3 contains 18 residues. Looked up from germline, CDR1 is SGHKS and CDR2 is YYEKEE (reference sequence). After removal of 4 bases from V and 7 bases from J, the junction contained 17 bases not matched to a gene.

This clone showed up just a few times. The chain employs TRBV9 and TRBJ2-2; a possible D gene is TRBD1 (6 bases). The CDR3 is 17 residues long. V lost 0 bases and J 1 base, leaving 13 bases between the germline ends. Germline assignment: CDR1 SGDLS and CDR2 YYNGEE. The CDR3 loop reads CASSVGDTRMNTGELFF. The CDR3 nucleotides are TGTGCCAGCAGCGTAGGGGACACCCGGATGAACACCGGGGAGCTGTTTTTT.

This chain uses TRBV19 with TRBJ1-5; 9 positions match TRBD1. Germline CDR1 LNHDA, CDR2 SQIVND (reference sequence). V gave up 7 bases and J gave up 6 bases; unmatched junction bases: 4. The CDR3 contains 13 residues. As DNA, the CDR3 is TGTGCCAGTACTACGACAGGGGGTCAGCCCCAGCATTTT. It codes for CASTTTGGQPQHF.

V and J are TRBV28 and TRBJ1-5; 9 nucleotides match TRBD1. This CDR3 spans 11 amino acids. V was pared by 7 bases and J by 10 bases, with 2 bases of the junction left unmatched. Germline CDR1 and CDR2: MDHEN and SYDVKM. In DNA form, the CDR3 reads TGTGCCAGCAACAGGGGGCAACCCCAGCATTTT. Encoded protein: CASNRGQPQHF.

This clone came up a few times. The V and J genes are TRBV30 and TRBJ1-3; possible D gene TRBD1, 6 bases. The CDR3 is made up of 14 amino acids. The V end lost 0 bases, the J end lost 1 base, and 7 bases lay between the germline ends. Germline V gives CDR1 GTSNPN, CDR2 SVGIG (reference sequence). The CDR3 is CAWSVGASGNTIYF. The CDR3 DNA is TGTGCCTGGAGTGTGGGGGCTTCTGGAAACACCATATATTTT.

The chain employs TRBV28 and TRBJ1-5; the D gene is possibly TRBD1 (5 bases). V lost 5 bases and J 1 base, leaving 9 bases between the germline ends. This CDR3 is 14 amino acids long. CDR1 is MDHEN and CDR2 is SYDVKM in the germline V gene. In DNA form, the CDR3 reads TGTGCCAGCAGTAACGGGGGGAGCAATCAGCCCCAGCATTTT. Its translation is CASSNGGSNQPQHF.

This sequence joins TRBV6-5 and TRBJ1-5; 9 bases are a match to TRBD1. With V trimmed by 7 bases and J by 5 bases, 6 bases remained unmatched. CDR3 length: 14 amino acids. In germline, CDR1 is MNHEY, CDR2 SVGAGI. CDR3 DNA sequence: TGTGCCAGCAAAGTAAGACAGGGGGATCAGCCCCAGCATTTT. Translating it yields CASKVRQGDQPQHF.

This clone was found a few times. The CDR3 DNA follows: TGTGCCAGTAGTCTCCAGACTAGCGGGTTTCAAGAGACCCAGTACTTC. Translating gives CASSLQTSGFQETQYF. The chain combines TRBV19 with TRBJ2-5; 10 bases are shared with TRBD2. Germline V CDR1 and CDR2: LNHDA, SQIVND (reference sequence). The length of the CDR3 is 16 residues. V was pared by 5 bases and J by 2 bases, with 8 bases of the junction left unmatched.

As for this clone: Other DNA sequences in this specimen translate into the identical CDR3. J is TRBJ2-1 and V is TRBV18, with 10 nucleotides matching TRBD1. V lost 3 bases and J lost 4; bases outside the gene matches: 3. CDR1 is KGHSH and CDR2 is LQKENI in the germline V gene. The CDR3 extends over 15 amino acids. The CDR3 region is CASSPRTGGYNEQFF. DNA of the CDR3: TGTGCCAGCTCACCGCGGACAGGGGGATACAATGAGCAGTTCTTC.